The clone carrying this TCR beta chain was seen a few times. Its antigen is not identified. This record comes from a study of response to subunit inactivated influenza vaccine. Study-wide results and limits: A suggestion made by the authors is that each seasonal influenza vaccination recruits few new T cells.

CDR1 is SGHTA, CDR2 FQGNSA, per germline. V was cut by 3 bases and J by 4 bases, with 7 bases left in between. The CDR3 consists of 13 residues. TCRdb passed the RT-PCR reads through MiXCR, listing each CDR3 protein once. The table has over 450,000 distinct CDR3 sequences, approximately 12% seen once. The sample in question was PBMCs from blood, obtained roughly 48 days after vaccination. The gene calls are TRBV7-2 and TRBJ2-4; D is perhaps TRBD2 (5 bases). This receptor was identified in a man aged 50 to 60 who received an inactivated influenza vaccine. CDR3 amino acids: CASSFGEKNIQYF. The CDR3 DNA follows: TGTGCCAGCAGCTTCGGGGAGAAAAACATTCAGTACTTC.